This T cell receptor beta chain comes out of a study of control samples from healthy donors and cancer patients. Measured with immunoSEQ multiplex PCR; TCRdb has only the in-frame clones, and not every one. The data contain some 130,000 clones, approximately 91% of them singletons. Germline CDR1 reads LNHDA; CDR2 reads SQIVND (reference sequence). Trimming cost V 5 bases and J 4 bases; bases outside gene matches: 8. This CDR3 has 15 amino acids. This sequence joins TRBV19 and TRBJ2-3; 8 nucleotides line up with TRBD2. What was sequenced was blood. The sequence was collected from a woman younger than 45 in good health. This chain's CDR3 is CASSQGALAADTQYF. CDR3 nucleotides: TGTGCCAGTAGTCAAGGGGCACTAGCGGCAGATACGCAGTATTTT.